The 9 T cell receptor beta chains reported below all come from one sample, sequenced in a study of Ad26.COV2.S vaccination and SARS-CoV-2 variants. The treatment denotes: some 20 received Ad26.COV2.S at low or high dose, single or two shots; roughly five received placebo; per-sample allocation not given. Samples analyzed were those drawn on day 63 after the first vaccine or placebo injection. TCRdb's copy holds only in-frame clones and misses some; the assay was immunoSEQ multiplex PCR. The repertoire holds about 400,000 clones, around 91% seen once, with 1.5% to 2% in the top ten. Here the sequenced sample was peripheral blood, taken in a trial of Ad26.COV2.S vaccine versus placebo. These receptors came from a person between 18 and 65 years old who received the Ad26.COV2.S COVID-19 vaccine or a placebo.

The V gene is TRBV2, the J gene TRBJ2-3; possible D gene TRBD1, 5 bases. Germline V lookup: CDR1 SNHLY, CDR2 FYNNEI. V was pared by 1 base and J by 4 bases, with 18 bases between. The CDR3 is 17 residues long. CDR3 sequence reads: CASSEGRALDTPDTQYF. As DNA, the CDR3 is TGTGCCAGCAGTGAAGGCAGGGCACTGGATACCCCAGATACGCAGTATTTT.

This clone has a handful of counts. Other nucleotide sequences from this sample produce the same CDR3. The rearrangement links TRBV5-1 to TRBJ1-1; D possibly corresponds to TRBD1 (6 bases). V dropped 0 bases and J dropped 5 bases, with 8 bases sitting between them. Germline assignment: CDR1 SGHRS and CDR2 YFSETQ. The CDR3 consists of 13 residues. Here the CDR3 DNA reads TGCGCCAGCAGCTTGGAAGGGGGTACTGAAGCTTTCTTT. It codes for CASSLEGGTEAFF.

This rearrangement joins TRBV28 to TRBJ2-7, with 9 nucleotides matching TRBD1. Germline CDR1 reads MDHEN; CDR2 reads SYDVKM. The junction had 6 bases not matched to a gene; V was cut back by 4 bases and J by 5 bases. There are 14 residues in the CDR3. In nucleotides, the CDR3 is TGTGCCAGCAGTTCCCGACAGGGGGGACACGAGCAGTACTTC. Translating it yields CASSSRQGGHEQYF.

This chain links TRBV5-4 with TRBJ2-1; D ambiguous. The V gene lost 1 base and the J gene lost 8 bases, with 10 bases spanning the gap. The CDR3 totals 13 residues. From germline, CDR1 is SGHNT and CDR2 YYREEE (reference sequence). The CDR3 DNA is TGTGCCAGCAGCTTGAGGTTGGCCGATGAGCAGTTCTTC. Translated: CASSLRLADEQFF.

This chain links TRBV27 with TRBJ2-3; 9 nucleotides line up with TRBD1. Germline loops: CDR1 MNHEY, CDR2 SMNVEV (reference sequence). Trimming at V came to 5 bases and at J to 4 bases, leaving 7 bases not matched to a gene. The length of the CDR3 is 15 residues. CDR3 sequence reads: CASSHTGGPADTQYF. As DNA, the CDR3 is TGTGCCAGCAGTCACACAGGGGGCCCGGCAGATACGCAGTATTTT.

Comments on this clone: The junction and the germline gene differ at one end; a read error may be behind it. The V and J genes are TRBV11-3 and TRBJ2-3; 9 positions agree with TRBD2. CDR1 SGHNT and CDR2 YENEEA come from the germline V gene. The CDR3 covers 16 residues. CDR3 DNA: TGTGCCAGCAGCTTTCGGCTAGCGGGAAGCAAAGATACGCAGTATTTT. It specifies CASSFRLAGSKDTQYF.

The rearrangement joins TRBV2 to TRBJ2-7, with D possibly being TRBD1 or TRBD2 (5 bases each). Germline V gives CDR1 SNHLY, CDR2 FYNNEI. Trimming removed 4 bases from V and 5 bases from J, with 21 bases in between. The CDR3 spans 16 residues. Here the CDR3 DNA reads TGTGCCAGCAGTGTAGGGGCGGGTGGTCCTACGGACGAGCAGTACTTC. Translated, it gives CASSVGAGGPTDEQYF.

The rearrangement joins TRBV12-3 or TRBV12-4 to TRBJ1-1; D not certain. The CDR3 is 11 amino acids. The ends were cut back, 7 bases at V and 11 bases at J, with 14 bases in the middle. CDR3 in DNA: TGTGCCAGCAAACAGCGGGGTGACGCTTTCTTT. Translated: CASKQRGDAFF.

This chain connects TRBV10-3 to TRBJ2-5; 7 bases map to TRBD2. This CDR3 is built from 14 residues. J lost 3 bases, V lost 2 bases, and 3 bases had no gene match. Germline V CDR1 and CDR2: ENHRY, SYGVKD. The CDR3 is CAISERSGKETQYF. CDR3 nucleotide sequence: TGTGCCATCAGTGAGCGGAGCGGGAAAGAGACCCAGTACTTC.